These T cell receptor beta chains were read from a single sample in a study of blood T cell repertoires in COVID-19. TCRdb's table, derived via immunoSEQ multiplex PCR, lists solely in-frame clones and lacks some. The data contain about 180,000 clones, approximately 86% of them singletons. Sequencing was done on a sample of peripheral blood. Receptors were obtained from a woman between 45 and 65 years old with acute or convalescent COVID-19. Both conserved end residues are trimmed from each CDR3. The order of the fields is V gene, CDR3 length, J gene, CDR3 protein.

V: TRBV7-8
length: 13
J: TRBJ2-5
CDR3: ASSLGGMGKETQY

V: TRBV27
length: 12
J: TRBJ1-2
CDR3: ASSFLGRTDGYT

V: TRBV7-9
length: 12
J: TRBJ1-5
CDR3: ASSLAGHPSAQH

V: TRBV2
length: 12
J: TRBJ2-3
CDR3: ASRGTRSTDTQY

V: TRBV19
length: 13
J: TRBJ1-5
CDR3: ASSDLWGGNQPQH

V: TRBV7-2
length: 14
J: TRBJ2-1
CDR3: ASSLGGTGGPNEQF

V: TRBV27
length: 12
J: TRBJ2-7
CDR3: ALTGVERKYEQY

V: TRBV10-3
length: 11
J: TRBJ2-5
CDR3: AISEAGKETQY

V: TRBV29-1
length: 13
J: TRBJ2-1
CDR3: SVLGLAGGRDEQF

V: TRBV5-4
length: 13
J: TRBJ1-3
CDR3: ASTIGQGNGNTIY

V: TRBV3-1/TRBV3-2
length: 14
J: TRBJ2-4
CDR3: ASSQGTSGAKNIQY

V: TRBV7-3
length: 15
J: TRBJ2-1
CDR3: ASSLRFAAGGLNEQF

V: TRBV7-2
length: 11
J: TRBJ1-2
CDR3: ASSSGQGEGYT

V: TRBV11-3
length: 11
J: TRBJ2-7
CDR3: ASLRAGTYEQY

V: TRBV7-2
length: 15
J: TRBJ1-5
CDR3: ASSLGIRTGGNQPQH

V: TRBV27
length: 12
J: TRBJ2-7
CDR3: ASSYSGSTYEQY

V: TRBV12-3/TRBV12-4
length: 9
J: TRBJ2-1
CDR3: ASSSHGEQF

V: TRBV19
length: 13
J: TRBJ2-2
CDR3: ASRDRGRNTGELF

V: TRBV30
length: 11
J: TRBJ1-3
CDR3: AWSRAQGASFF

V: TRBV5-1
length: 12
J: TRBJ1-2
CDR3: ASSYRDAEDGYT

V: TRBV6-5
length: 13
J: TRBJ2-3
CDR3: ASSKTGPGADTQY

V: TRBV19
length: 12
J: TRBJ1-4
CDR3: ASRIGGENEKLF

V: TRBV5-5
length: 14
J: TRBJ2-7
CDR3: ASSPLGTRAKNEQY

V: TRBV30
length: 12
J: TRBJ2-7
CDR3: AWSEGGGGYEQY

V: TRBV19
length: 12
J: TRBJ2-1
CDR3: ASSLSGLASEQF

V: TRBV5-1
length: 12
J: TRBJ1-3
CDR3: ASSTQGFGNTIY

V: TRBV4-1
length: 15
J: TRBJ1-5
CDR3: ASSLHSRQGLDQPQH

V: TRBV9
length: 14
J: TRBJ2-5
CDR3: ASSVGLAGGPKTQY

V: TRBV6-2/TRBV6-3
length: 13
J: TRBJ1-6
CDR3: ASSYGPGVDSPLH

V: TRBV5-4
length: 14
J: TRBJ1-2
CDR3: ASSPVGPEREGGYT

V: TRBV7-9
length: 14
J: TRBJ1-1
CDR3: ASSLLIEAGGTEAF

V: TRBV18
length: 11
J: TRBJ2-7
CDR3: ASSPRQGGEQY

V: TRBV19
length: 11
J: TRBJ1-1
CDR3: ASSTTGETEAF

V: TRBV5-1
length: 11
J: TRBJ1-2
CDR3: ASSETGSYGYT

V: TRBV19
length: 14
J: TRBJ2-6
CDR3: ASTPLFRSGANVLT

V: TRBV13
length: 13
J: TRBJ1-6
CDR3: ASSRNRGSDSPLH

V: TRBV18
length: 14
J: TRBJ1-5
CDR3: ASSLGQAYSNQPQH

V: TRBV7-8
length: 11
J: TRBJ1-5
CDR3: ASSLQGDQPQH

V: TRBV7-9
length: 11
J: TRBJ1-2
CDR3: ASSGRQGTGYT

V: TRBV6-4
length: 11
J: TRBJ2-1
CDR3: ASSYDRGYEQF

V: TRBV6-2/TRBV6-3
length: 12
J: TRBJ2-1
CDR3: ASSFPGLHNEQF

V: TRBV14
length: 14
J: TRBJ2-3
CDR3: ASSPYGAGESDTQY

V: TRBV29-1
length: 11
J: TRBJ1-3
CDR3: SVTESSGNTIY

V: TRBV25-1
length: 13
J: TRBJ1-2
CDR3: ASSPQGARVYGYT

V: TRBV7-8
length: 15
J: TRBJ2-3
CDR3: ASSRKGTGGFTDTQY